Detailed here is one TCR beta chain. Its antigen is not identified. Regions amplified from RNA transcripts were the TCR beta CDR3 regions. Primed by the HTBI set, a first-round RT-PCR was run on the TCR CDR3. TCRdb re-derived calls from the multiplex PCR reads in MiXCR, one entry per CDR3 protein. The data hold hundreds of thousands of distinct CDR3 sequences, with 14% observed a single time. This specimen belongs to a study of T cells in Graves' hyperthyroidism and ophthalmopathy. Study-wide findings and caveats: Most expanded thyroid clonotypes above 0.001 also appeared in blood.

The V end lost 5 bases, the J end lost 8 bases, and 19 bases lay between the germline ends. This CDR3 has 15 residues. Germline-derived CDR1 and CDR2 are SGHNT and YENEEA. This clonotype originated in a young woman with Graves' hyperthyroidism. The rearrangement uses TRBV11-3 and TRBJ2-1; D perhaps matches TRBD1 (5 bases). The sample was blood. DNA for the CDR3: TGTGCCAGCAGCCCGGGTTTAGCAGGGCGGTATGAGCAGTTCTTC. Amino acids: CASSPGLAGRYEQFF.